This TCR beta chain was profiled in a study of T cell responses to AZD1222 COVID-19 vaccine. Study-level findings and limits: Researchers took repertoire samples only after the peak T cell response had come. Clonal diversity may have been underestimated, and the donors were mostly white British, with more females than males. Unmutated variant regions are reportedly the target of nearly half of TCRs that are spike-specific.

With respect to this clone: Its antigen remains unknown.

Clones were sequenced by immunoSEQ multiplex PCR, and TCRdb holds only the in-frame ones, with some missing. The profile covers about 130,000 clones, with about nine tenths appearing a single time and nearly 4.5% taken by the ten largest. The CDR3 runs 15 residues. Germline V gene lookup returns CDR1 WSHSY and CDR2 SAAADI. The V and J ends lost 7 bases and 4 bases respectively, with 19 bases between them. The TCR originated in an adult in good health. This rearrangement joins TRBV10-2 to TRBJ1-1; perhaps TRBD1 as D (5 bases). The sample in question was peripheral blood, obtained on day 0 of MenACWY control vaccination. CDR3 sequence: CASTFNGGFGTEAFF. In DNA form, the CDR3 reads TGCGCCAGCACCTTCAATGGGGGGTTCGGCACTGAAGCTTTCTTT.